These 2 T cell receptor beta chains share one sample of origin, sequenced in a study of beta chain features in type 1 diabetes. These receptors have no identified antigens. Every bit of the isolated RNA underwent reverse transcription, so sequencing read expressed TCRB transcripts. Profiled with immunoSEQ multiplex PCR; TCRdb holds only in-frame clones, not every one. The top ten clones hold roughly 0.095% of a sample with 150,000 to 200,000 clones, 63% of them seen once. Regarding the study as a whole: Moderately but significantly shorter TCRB CDR3s were found in Type 1 diabetes patients in all four CD4+ subsets.

Sample: naive CD4+ T cells from blood. The origin of the receptors is a man aged 25-40 years with type 1 diabetes.

The chain couples TRBV7-2 to TRBJ2-3; no firm D call. Trimming took off 5 bases at V and 2 bases at J, with 8 bases between the two ends. Germline CDR1 reads SGHTA; CDR2 reads FQGNSA. CDR3 length: 13 residues. The CDR3 nucleotides read TGTGCCAGCAGCCGTAGAGACACAGATACGCAGTATTTT. Residues: CASSRRDTDTQYF.

This clone was seen a handful of times. The rearrangement uses TRBV7-2 and TRBJ2-3, with TRBD2 as a possible D gene (6 bases). Germline CDR1 is SGHTA and CDR2 is FQGNSA. CDR3 length equals 15 residues. Trimming shortened V by 7 bases and J by 0 bases, and 14 bases separated the two germline ends. CDR3 sequence: CASTPWGESTDTQYF. CDR3 in DNA: TGTGCCAGCACCCCCTGGGGGGAGAGCACAGATACGCAGTATTTT.